The 18 T cell receptor beta chains below were found in one sample sequenced in a study of OX40 agonist ivuxolimab in advanced cancers. Using immunoSEQ multiplex PCR, the repertoire was profiled, and TCRdb retains in-frame clones only, with some absent. This sample has about 41,000 clones, with around four fifths found just once. This material consisted of CD4+ or CD8+ T cells sorted from blood, taken in a trial of the OX40 agonist ivuxolimab. The receptor set was obtained from an adult with an advanced solid tumor such as melanoma, head and neck, liver or kidney cancer.

This chain connects TRBV19 to TRBJ2-3, with 9 bases matching TRBD2. Germline values: CDR1 LNHDA, CDR2 SQIVND (reference sequence). The CDR3 runs to 16 residues. The junction had 12 bases not matched to a gene; V was cut back by 5 bases and J by 6 bases. CDR3 sequence reads: CASSVGRGRVLDTQYF. For the CDR3, the DNA is TGTGCCAGTAGTGTCGGGCGCGGGAGGGTACTGGATACGCAGTATTTT. Combining the CDR3 with reference TRBV19 and TRBJ2-3 gives the whole variable domain DGGITQSPKYLFRKEGQNVTLSCEQNLNHDAMYWYRQDPGQGLRLIYYSQIVNDFQKGDIAEGYSVSREKKESFPLTVTSAQKNPTAFYLCASSVGRGRVLDTQYFGPGTRLTVL.

The CDR3 region is CASTGVGYTF. The CDR3 region has the DNA TGTGCCAGCACAGGGGTAGGCTACACCTTC. The gene calls are TRBV2 and TRBJ1-2; tentatively, D is TRBD1 (6 bases). Germline V gene sequence: CDR1 SNHLY, CDR2 FYNNEI. The CDR3 spans 10 residues. Trimming left V 7 bases short and J 8 bases short, with 8 bases between. The whole variable domain, remainder taken from reference TRBV2 and TRBJ1-2, is EPEVTQTPSHQVTQMGQEVILRCVPISNHLYFYWYRQILGQKVEFLVSFYNNEISEKSEIFDDQFSVERPDGSNFTLKIRSTKLEDSAMYFCASTGVGYTFGSGTRLTVV.

The chain recombines TRBV29-1 with TRBJ2-7, with D tentatively TRBD1 (5 bases). Germline loops: CDR1 SQVTM, CDR2 ANQGSEA. Trimming left V 6 bases short and J 0 bases short, with 15 bases between. The CDR3 is made up of 14 amino acids. The CDR3 nucleotides are TGCAGCGTGGGGATTCAGGGTGCCTCCTACGAGCAGTACTTC. This gives the protein CSVGIQGASYEQYF.

The V and J genes are TRBV10-3 and TRBJ2-1; TRBD2 matches 7 bases. The junction had 10 bases not matched to a gene; V was cut back by 8 bases and J by 6 bases. Germline V gene lookup returns CDR1 ENHRY and CDR2 SYGVKD. CDR3 size: 14 residues. CDR3 sequence (DNA): TGTGCCATCGGGAGCGGGGTAAGGCCCAATGAGCAGTTCTTC. Its translation: CAIGSGVRPNEQFF.

The chain joins TRBV19 to TRBJ2-7, with D perhaps assigned TRBD1 or TRBD2 (5 bases each). The V gene's germline CDR1 is LNHDA and CDR2 SQIVND (reference sequence). V lost 5 bases to trimming and J lost 2 bases, with 19 bases between them. This CDR3 is built from 16 residues. The CDR3 DNA follows: TGTGCCAGTAGTCCCGCAGGGCCGGGACGCCCCTACGAGCAGTACTTC. The encoded protein is CASSPAGPGRPYEQYF.

The chain carries TRBV5-4 and TRBJ2-5; tentative D call: TRBD2 (5 bases). The CDR3 has 14 amino acids. Germline V gene data show CDR1 as SGHNT and CDR2 as YYREEE (reference sequence). The V end was cut by 5 bases, the J end by 4 bases, with 15 bases between. The CDR3 protein is CASSSGGTGETQYF. CDR3 nucleotides: TGTGCCAGCAGTTCAGGAGGAACTGGAGAGACCCAGTACTTC.

The V gene is TRBV11-3, the J gene TRBJ2-2; D unresolved. CDR1 SGHNT and CDR2 YENEEA come from the germline V gene. V lost 5 bases and J lost 7, with 8 bases in between. The CDR3 is 12 amino acids. The CDR3 sequence is CASSQRGGELFF. Written as DNA, the CDR3 is TGTGCCAGCAGCCAACGTGGCGGGGAGCTGTTTTTT.

The chain employs TRBV5-8 and TRBJ2-7, with D maybe TRBD2 (5 bases). The CDR3 is 14 residues long. CDR1 SGHTS and CDR2 YDEGEE come from the germline V gene. Trimming cost V 0 bases and J 5 bases, with 12 bases left between them. CDR3: CASSLVLGIHEQYF. The CDR3 nucleotides are TGTGCCAGCAGCTTGGTACTAGGGATTCACGAGCAGTACTTC.

This clone was seen a handful of times. V is TRBV7-2 and J is TRBJ2-7; unclear D gene. This CDR3 region has 15 residues. CDR1 and CDR2 from the germline V gene are SGHTA and FQGNSA. V lost 5 bases, J lost 3 bases, and 17 bases lay in between. CDR3 residues: CASSVIRTFYYEQYF. The CDR3 DNA is TGTGCCAGCAGCGTTATTCGGACCTTTTACTACGAGCAGTACTTC.

This chain uses TRBV5-4 with TRBJ2-5; possibly TRBD2 for D (7 bases). The CDR3 has 15 residues. Germline CDR1 and CDR2: SGHNT and YYREEE (reference sequence). V dropped 6 bases and J dropped 2 bases, with 17 bases sitting between them. The CDR3, as DNA: TGTGCCAGCACCTGGGGGGGGCAGGGGCAAGAGACCCAGTACTTC. Translation: CASTWGGQGQETQYF.

The J gene is TRBJ1-1, the V gene TRBV13; D not resolved. The germline V gene has CDR1 PRHDT and CDR2 FYEKMQ (reference sequence). This CDR3 has 15 residues. Deletions cut 1 base from V and 9 bases from J, with 18 bases between. CDR3 in DNA: TGTGCCAGCAGCTTAGCCTTATTGGATAAGCAGAAAGCTTTCTTT. Translated, it gives CASSLALLDKQKAFF. Complete variable domain (other parts from reference TRBV13 and TRBJ1-1): AAGVIQSPRHLIKEKRETATLKCYPIPRHDTVYWYQQGPGQDPQFLISFYEKMQSDKGSIPDRFSAQQFSDYHSELNMSSLELGDSALYFCASSLALLDKQKAFFGQGTRLTVV.

A single count supports this clone. The gene calls are TRBV28 and TRBJ2-7; D is possibly TRBD1 (6 bases). Per germline, CDR1 MDHEN and CDR2 SYDVKM. Trimming pared 10 bases from V and 4 bases from J, leaving 14 bases between. This CDR3 is 12 amino acids long. This CDR3 is CATGTKGYEQYF. CDR3 bases: TGTGCCACCGGGACAAAGGGATACGAGCAGTACTTC.

The chain combines TRBV15 with TRBJ2-7, with TRBD2 identical over 7 bases. The trim removed 0 bases at V and 0 bases at J, leaving 8 bases unmatched. The CDR3 has 17 amino acids. CDR1 LNHNV and CDR2 YYDKDF come from the germline V gene (reference sequence). CDR3 nucleotide sequence: TGTGCCACCAGCAGAGACCTAGGGACTATAAGCTCCTACGAGCAGTACTTC. As protein: CATSRDLGTISSYEQYF.

The chain carries TRBV28 and TRBJ2-2; 8 positions agree with TRBD2. Germline lookup yields CDR1 MDHEN and CDR2 SYDVKM. J gave up 2 bases and V 3 bases, and 5 bases lay outside the gene matches. There are 16 residues in the CDR3. CDR3 coding DNA: TGTGCCAGCAGTTTCCACGGGAGGGGTAACACCGGGGAGCTGTTTTTT. Encoded protein: CASSFHGRGNTGELFF.

The V call is TRBV30, the J call TRBJ2-4; perhaps TRBD2 as D (7 bases). CDR1 is GTSNPN and CDR2 is SVGIG in the germline V gene (reference sequence). V lost 3 bases to trimming and J lost 2 bases, with 17 bases between them. The CDR3 runs 16 residues. DNA for the CDR3: TGTGCCTGGAGACTCCCGGGGGGCTTGACCAAAAACATTCAGTACTTC. Protein product: CAWRLPGGLTKNIQYF.

The rearrangement links TRBV15 to TRBJ2-5; D not certain. V was cut by 4 bases and J by 0 bases, with 6 bases left in between. The CDR3 totals 13 residues. CDR1 LNHNV and CDR2 YYDKDF come from the germline V gene (reference sequence). Here the CDR3 DNA reads TGTGCCACCAGCATTGACAACCAAGAGACCCAGTACTTC. This translates into CATSIDNQETQYF.

The V call is TRBV7-9, the J call TRBJ2-5; D call uncertain. The J call may be incorrect, as the DNA end agrees better with TRBJ2-7. This CDR3 spans 12 amino acids. In germline, CDR1 is SEHNR, CDR2 FQNEAQ (reference sequence). The DNA for the CDR3 is TGTGCCAGCAGCTTATGGGACTACGAGCAGTACTTC. Amino acid sequence: CASSLWDYEQYF.

In DNA, the CDR3 is TGTGCCAGCAGCCAAGGCTCCGGGATTTTCAACAATGAGCAGTTCTTC. It codes for CASSQGSGIFNNEQFF. This chain links TRBV14 with TRBJ2-1, with D tentatively TRBD2 (5 bases). This CDR3 contains 16 residues. The V end lost 1 base, the J end lost 5 bases, and 15 bases lay between the germline ends. The V gene's germline CDR1 is SGHDN and CDR2 FVKESK. The full variable domain, its missing parts supplied by reference TRBV14 and TRBJ2-1, is EAGVTQFPSHSVIEKGQTVTLRCDPISGHDNLYWYRRVMGKEIKFLLHFVKESKQDESGMPNNRFLAERTGGTYSTLKVQPAELEDSGVYFCASSQGSGIFNNEQFFGPGTRLTVL.